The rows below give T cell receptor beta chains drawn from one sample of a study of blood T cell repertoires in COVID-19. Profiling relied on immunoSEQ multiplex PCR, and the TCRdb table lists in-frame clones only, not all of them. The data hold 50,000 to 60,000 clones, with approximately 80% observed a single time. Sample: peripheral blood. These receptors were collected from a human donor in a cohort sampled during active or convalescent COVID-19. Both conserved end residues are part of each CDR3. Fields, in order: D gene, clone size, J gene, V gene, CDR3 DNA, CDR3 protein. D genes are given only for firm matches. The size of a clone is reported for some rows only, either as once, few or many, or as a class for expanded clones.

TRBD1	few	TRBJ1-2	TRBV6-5	TGTGCCAGCATCTCGGGAGGGACAGAGGGCTATGGCTACACCTTC	CASISGGTEGYGYTF
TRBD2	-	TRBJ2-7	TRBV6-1	TGTGCCAGCAGTGAAGCGGTGGGCGGGGGGCAGGACGAGCAGTACTTC	CASSEAVGGGQDEQYF
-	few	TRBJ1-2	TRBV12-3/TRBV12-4	TGTGCCAGCAGTTTAGCAGGGGGCTATGGCTACACCTTC	CASSLAGGYGYTF
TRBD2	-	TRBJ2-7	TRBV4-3	TGCGCCAGCAGCCAAGATAGGGCCAGCGGGGGGGACAGCTCCTACGAGCAGTACTTC	CASSQDRASGGDSSYEQYF
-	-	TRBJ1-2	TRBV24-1	TGTGCCACCAGTGGGCCCAGGGGCTACACCTTC	CATSGPRGYTF
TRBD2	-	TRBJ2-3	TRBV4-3	TGCGCCAGCAGCCAAGGGCCTAGCGGGGGGGCGGATACGCAGTATTTT	CASSQGPSGGADTQYF
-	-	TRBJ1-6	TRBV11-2	TGTGCCAGCAGCTTAGATTGGAGTAATTCACCCCTCCACTTT	CASSLDWSNSPLHF
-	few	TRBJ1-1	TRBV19	TGTGCCAGTGGACTGATGGGGGGGCCAAACACTGAAGCTTTCTTT	CASGLMGGPNTEAFF
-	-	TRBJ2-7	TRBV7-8	TGTGCCAGCACCCAAGGGGGTTCGTACGAGCAGTACTTC	CASTQGGSYEQYF
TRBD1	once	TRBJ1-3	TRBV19	TGTGCCAGTAGTGTCGGGACAGGGCCTGGAAACACCATATATTTT	CASSVGTGPGNTIYF
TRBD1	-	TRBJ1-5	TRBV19	TGTGCCAGTAACCCGACAGGGCCGAATCAGCCCCAGCATTTT	CASNPTGPNQPQHF
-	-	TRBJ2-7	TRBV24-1	TGTGCCACCAGTGACCCGGCGGGGACGGCTAACTCCTACGAGCAGTACTTC	CATSDPAGTANSYEQYF
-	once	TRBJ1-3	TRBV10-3	TGTGCCATCAGTGGGTACAGGGTCTCTGGAAACACCATATATTTT	CAISGYRVSGNTIYF
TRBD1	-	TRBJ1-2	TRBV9	TGTGCCAGCAGCCCGCGGACAGGGGGCGCTGGGTCTGGCTACACCTTC	CASSPRTGGAGSGYTF
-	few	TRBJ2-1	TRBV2	TGTGCCAGCAGGGTTGGGACTCCATACAATGAGCAGTTCTTC	CASRVGTPYNEQFF
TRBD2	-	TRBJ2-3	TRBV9	TGTGCCAGCAGCGCCTCGCGGGGGACCACAGATACGCAGTATTTT	CASSASRGTTDTQYF
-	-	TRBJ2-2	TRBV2	TGTGCCAGCAACAGGGTTGTTACCGGGGAGCTGTTTTTT	CASNRVVTGELFF
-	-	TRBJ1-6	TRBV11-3	TGTGCCAGCAGTAACAGGGATTCACCCCTCCACTTT	CASSNRDSPLHF
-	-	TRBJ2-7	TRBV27	TGTGCCAGCAGTTTCCAGAATGGGGGCTGGAGCTCCTACGAGCAGTACTTC	CASSFQNGGWSSYEQYF
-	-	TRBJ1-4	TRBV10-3	TGTGCCATCAGTGAGTTTGGCAGGGACACTACTAATGAAAAACTGTTTTTT	CAISEFGRDTTNEKLFF
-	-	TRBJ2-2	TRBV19	TGTGCCAGTAGTGCAAGACAGGTCCCGGGCACCGGGGAGCTGTTTTTT	CASSARQVPGTGELFF
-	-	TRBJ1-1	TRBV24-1	TGCTCACCTAAGGGGCGAAATGAAGCTTTCTTT	CSPKGRNEAFF
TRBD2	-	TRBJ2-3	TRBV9	TGTGCCAGCAGCTCGACTAGCGGGGGGAGCACAGATACGCAGTATTTT	CASSSTSGGSTDTQYF
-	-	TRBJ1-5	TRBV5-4	TGTGCCAGCAGCTTGGGTGGGGAGGGTCAGCCCCAGCATTTT	CASSLGGEGQPQHF
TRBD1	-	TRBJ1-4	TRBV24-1	TGTGCCAACCCCTCCACCTTGGACAGGACGGGTGAAAAACTGTTTTTT	CANPSTLDRTGEKLFF
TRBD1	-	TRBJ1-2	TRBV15	TGTGCCACCAGCAGAGATCTTAGGACAGGGGATGGCTACACCTTC	CATSRDLRTGDGYTF
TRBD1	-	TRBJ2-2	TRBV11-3	TGTGCCAGCAGCTTTTTTACAGGGGGAAAAGATACCGGGGAGCTGTTTTTT	CASSFFTGGKDTGELFF
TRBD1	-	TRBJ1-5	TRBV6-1	TGTGCCAGCAGTGAAGACACAGGGGGTAGACAGCCCCAGCATTTT	CASSEDTGGRQPQHF
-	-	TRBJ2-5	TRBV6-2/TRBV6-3	TGTGCCAGCAGCCCACTAGAGACCCAGTACTTC	CASSPLETQYF
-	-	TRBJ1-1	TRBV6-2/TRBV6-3	TGTGCCAGCAGCCCCGATCGCAGGACTGTGAACACTGAAGCTTTCTTT	CASSPDRRTVNTEAFF
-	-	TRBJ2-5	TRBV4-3	TGCGCCAGCAGCTGGGGGCAGACCCAAGAGACCCAGTACTTC	CASSWGQTQETQYF
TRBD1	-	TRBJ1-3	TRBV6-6	TGTGCCAGCACCCCGGGACAGGGTAGAAACACCATATATTTT	CASTPGQGRNTIYF
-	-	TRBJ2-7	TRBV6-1	TGTGCCAGCAGTGATCGTCCAGGGATTACGCCGTACTTC	CASSDRPGITPYF
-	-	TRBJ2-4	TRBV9	TGTGCCAGCAGCGTATCAGGGGTAGCCAAAAACATTCAGTACTTC	CASSVSGVAKNIQYF
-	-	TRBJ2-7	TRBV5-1	TGCGCCAGCAGCTTGTCCGGGTACGAGCAGTACTTC	CASSLSGYEQYF
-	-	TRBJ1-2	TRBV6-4	TGTGCCAGCAGTGATCAGGCGTCTGGCTATGGCTACACCTTC	CASSDQASGYGYTF
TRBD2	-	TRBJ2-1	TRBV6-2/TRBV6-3	TGTGCCAGCAGCCATCTAGCGGGGGGGCTTCTCCGGCCCACCAATGAGCAGTTCTTC	CASSHLAGGLLRPTNEQFF
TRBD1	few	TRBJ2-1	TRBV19	TGTGCCAGTAATTCCGGGACAGGGATTAATGAGCAGTTCTTC	CASNSGTGINEQFF
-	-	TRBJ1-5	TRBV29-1	TGCAGCGTGCGCCGTGGGGCAGGGGCCAATCAGCCCCAGCATTTT	CSVRRGAGANQPQHF
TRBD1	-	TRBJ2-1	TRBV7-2	TGTGCCAGCAGCTGGGGACAGGGGCGTTCTTGGGACAATGAGCAGTTCTTC	CASSWGQGRSWDNEQFF
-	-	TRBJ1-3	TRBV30	TGTGCCTGGAGCCAGGGGTACGGAAACACCATATATTTT	CAWSQGYGNTIYF
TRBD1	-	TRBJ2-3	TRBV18	TGTGCCAGCTCACCGGGGACAGGGACAGATACGCAGTATTTT	CASSPGTGTDTQYF
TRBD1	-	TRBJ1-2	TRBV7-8	TGTGCCAGCAGCTTAGCGGCAGGGGGCTATGGCTACACCTTC	CASSLAAGGYGYTF
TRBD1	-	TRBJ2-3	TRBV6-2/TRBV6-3	TGTGCCAGCACCCCAACGCCGACAGGGACGCAGTATTTT	CASTPTPTGTQYF
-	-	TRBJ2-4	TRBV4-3	TGCGCCAGCAGCCAGCAGGCCAACGGCATTCAGTACTTC	CASSQQANGIQYF
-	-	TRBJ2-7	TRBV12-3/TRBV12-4	TGTGCCAGCAGCACCGGGATCACCTACGAGCAGTACTTC	CASSTGITYEQYF
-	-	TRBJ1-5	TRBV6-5	TGTGCCAGCAGTTCCTCGGGGGTGACAGGTCAGCCCCAGCATTTT	CASSSSGVTGQPQHF